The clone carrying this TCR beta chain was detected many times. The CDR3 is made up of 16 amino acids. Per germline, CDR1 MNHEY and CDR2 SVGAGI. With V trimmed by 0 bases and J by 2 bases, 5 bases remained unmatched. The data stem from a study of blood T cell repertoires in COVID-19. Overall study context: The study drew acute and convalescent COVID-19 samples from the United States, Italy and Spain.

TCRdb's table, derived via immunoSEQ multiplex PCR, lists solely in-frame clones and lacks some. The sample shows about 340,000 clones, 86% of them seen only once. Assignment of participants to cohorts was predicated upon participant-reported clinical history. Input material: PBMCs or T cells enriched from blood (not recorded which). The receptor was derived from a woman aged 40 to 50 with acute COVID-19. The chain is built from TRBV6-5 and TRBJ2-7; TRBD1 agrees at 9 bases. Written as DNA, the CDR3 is TGTGCCAGCAGTTACTCGAATTGGGACAGGGCCTACGAGCAGTACTTC. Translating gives CASSYSNWDRAYEQYF.